The following is a T cell receptor beta chain sequence with its context. Its antigen remains unidentified. The data were taken from a study of cytomegalovirus exposure and HLA in healthy donors. V shed 8 bases and J 3 bases; nucleotides not matched to a gene: 7. The CDR3 is 13 residues long. Germline assignment: CDR1 SNHLY and CDR2 FYNNEI. Whole-study findings and limits: Near-uniform donor sequencing depth was presumed by presence/absence analyses. In a later analysis, a missense DCLRE1C variant was linked to TCR beta V- and J-gene trimming.

The PCR made use of 60 Vbeta and 13 Jbeta primers. The assay was immunoSEQ multiplex PCR, and TCRdb's table has in-frame clones only and misses some. The data contain a few hundred thousand clones, about 82% of them singletons. The rearrangement joins TRBV2 to TRBJ2-7, with 7 bases matching TRBD2. The sample comprised PBMCs. This receptor was obtained from a man aged 25 to 40 in good health and CMV-seronegative. The CDR3 loop reads CASGEGIVYEQYF. DNA for the CDR3: TGTGCCAGCGGGGAGGGGATAGTCTACGAGCAGTACTTC.